This section outlines one TCR beta chain sequence together with its context. The antigen is not known. The data were obtained in a study of T cells in localized non-small cell lung cancer. Study conclusions and caveats: Higher blood T cell density tracked longer overall survival. Heterogeneity remains possible, as sequencing covered one tumor region only. Within adjacent lung there appeared a median around 57 of the top 100 tumor clones. In uninvolved adjacent lung, T cell clonality reached its highest value, exceeding tumor.

The CDR3 is 16 amino acids. CDR1 is SQVTM and CDR2 is ANQGSEA in the germline V gene. Trimming stripped 1 base from V and 4 bases from J, with 17 bases between. Profiling relied on immunoSEQ multiplex PCR, and the TCRdb table lists in-frame clones only, not all of them. The sample has some 30,000 clones, roughly 87% seen once; the top ten hold 15% to 20%. Sequencing was performed on peripheral blood mononuclear cells, taken before any cancer treatment. The chain joins TRBV29-1 to TRBJ2-1, with D possibly matching TRBD1 (5 bases). This sequence originates from a man aged 35-75 years with stage III lung adenocarcinoma. CDR3 DNA: TGCAGCGTTGAAGCATACTTGACAGACTCTTACAATGAGCAGTTCTTC. Protein sequence: CSVEAYLTDSYNEQFF.